The 3 T cell receptor beta chains below were found in one sample sequenced in a study of regulatory T cells in long-lasting Graves disease. TCR beta libraries were built with iRepertoire HTBI primers and Arm-PCR of CDR3 regions. TCRdb reprocessed the multiplex PCR reads via MiXCR and lists one record per CDR3 protein. The data contain 300,000 to 500,000 distinct CDR3 sequences, 20% of them singletons. Noted time point: persistent/refractory GD, antithyroid drugs over 5 years with positive TRAb. Scientists built the TCR library using RNA that was extracted from PBMCs. The input for sequencing was peripheral blood mononuclear cells (PBMCs), taken when the disease was refractory, from a patient treated with antithyroid drugs. The receptors were gathered from a female donor with Graves disease.

This clonotype was observed many times. The chain employs TRBV6-1 and TRBJ2-7; D might be TRBD1 or TRBD2, each matching 6 bases. The germline V gene has CDR1 MNHNS and CDR2 SASEGT. V was cut by 8 bases and J by 4 bases, with 24 bases left in between. CDR3 length: 16 amino acids. The CDR3 protein is CASSGTGLAPDYEQYF. The CDR3 DNA reads TGTGCCAGCTCTGGAACAGGGCTAGCGCCAGATTACGAGCAGTACTTC.

This clonotype appeared many times. V gene TRBV29-1 combines with J gene TRBJ2-7, with TRBD2 as a possible D gene (6 bases). With 0 bases removed from V and 6 bases from J, the gap between germline ends came to 18 bases. This CDR3 region has 15 residues. CDR1 and CDR2 from the germline V gene are SQVTM and ANQGSEA. In DNA form, the CDR3 reads TGCAGCGTTGAAGATCGTGGGGACTCACCCTCCGAGCAGTACTTC. This gives the protein CSVEDRGDSPSEQYF.

This clonotype was seen repeatedly, ten times or more. The chain joins TRBV6-1 to TRBJ1-2; D unresolved. From germline, CDR1 is MNHNS and CDR2 SASEGT. V was shortened by 2 bases and J by 6 bases, with 13 bases between the two germline ends. The CDR3 loop spans 14 amino acids. CDR3: CASSEFVVKDGYTF. The CDR3 DNA reads TGTGCCAGCAGTGAATTCGTCGTCAAGGATGGCTACACCTTC.